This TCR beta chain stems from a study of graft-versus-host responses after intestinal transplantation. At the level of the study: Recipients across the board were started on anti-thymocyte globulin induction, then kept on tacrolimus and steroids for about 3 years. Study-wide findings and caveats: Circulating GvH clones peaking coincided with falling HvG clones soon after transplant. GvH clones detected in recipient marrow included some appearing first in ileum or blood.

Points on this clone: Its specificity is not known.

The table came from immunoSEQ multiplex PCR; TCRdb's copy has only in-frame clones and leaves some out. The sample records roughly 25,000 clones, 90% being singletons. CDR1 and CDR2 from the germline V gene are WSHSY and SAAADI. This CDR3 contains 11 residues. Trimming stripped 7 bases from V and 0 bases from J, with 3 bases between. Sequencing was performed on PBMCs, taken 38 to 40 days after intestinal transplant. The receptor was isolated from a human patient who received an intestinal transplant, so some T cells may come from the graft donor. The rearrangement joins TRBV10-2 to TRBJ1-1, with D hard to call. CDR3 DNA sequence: TGCGCCAGCATGATGAACACTGAAGCTTTCTTT. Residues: CASMMNTEAFF.